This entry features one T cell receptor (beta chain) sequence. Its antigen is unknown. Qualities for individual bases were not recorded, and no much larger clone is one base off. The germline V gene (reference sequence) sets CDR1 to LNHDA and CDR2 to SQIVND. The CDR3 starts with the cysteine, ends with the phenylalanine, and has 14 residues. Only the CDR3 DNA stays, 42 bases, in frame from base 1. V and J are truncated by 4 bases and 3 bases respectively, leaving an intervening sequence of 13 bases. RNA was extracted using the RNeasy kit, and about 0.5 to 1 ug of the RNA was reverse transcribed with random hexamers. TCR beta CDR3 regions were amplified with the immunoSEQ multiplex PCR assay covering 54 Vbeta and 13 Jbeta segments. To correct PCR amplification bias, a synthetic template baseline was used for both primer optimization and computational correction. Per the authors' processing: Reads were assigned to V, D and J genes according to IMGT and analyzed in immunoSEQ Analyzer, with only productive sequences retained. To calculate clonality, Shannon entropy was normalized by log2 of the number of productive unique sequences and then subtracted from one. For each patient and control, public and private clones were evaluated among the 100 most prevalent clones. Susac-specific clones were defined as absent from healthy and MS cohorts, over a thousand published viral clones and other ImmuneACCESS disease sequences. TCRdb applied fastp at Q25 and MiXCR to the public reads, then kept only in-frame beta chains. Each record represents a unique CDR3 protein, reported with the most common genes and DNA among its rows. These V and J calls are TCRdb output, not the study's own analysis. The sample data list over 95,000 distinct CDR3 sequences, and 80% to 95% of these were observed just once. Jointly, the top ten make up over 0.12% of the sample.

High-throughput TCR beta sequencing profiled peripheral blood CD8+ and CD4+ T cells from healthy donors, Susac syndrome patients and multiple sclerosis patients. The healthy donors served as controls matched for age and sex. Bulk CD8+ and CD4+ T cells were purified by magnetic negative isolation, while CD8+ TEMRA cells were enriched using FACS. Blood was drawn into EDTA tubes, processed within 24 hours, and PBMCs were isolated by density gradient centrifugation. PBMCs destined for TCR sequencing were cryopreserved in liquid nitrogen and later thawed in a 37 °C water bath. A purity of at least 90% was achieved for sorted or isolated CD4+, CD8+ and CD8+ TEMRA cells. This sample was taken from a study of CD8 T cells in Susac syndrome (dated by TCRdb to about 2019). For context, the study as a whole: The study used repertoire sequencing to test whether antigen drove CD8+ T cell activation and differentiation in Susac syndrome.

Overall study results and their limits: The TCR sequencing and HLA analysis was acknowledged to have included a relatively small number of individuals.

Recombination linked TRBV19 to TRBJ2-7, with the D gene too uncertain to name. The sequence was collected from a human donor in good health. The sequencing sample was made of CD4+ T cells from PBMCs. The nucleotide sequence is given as TGTGCCAGTAGTAACCCGGGTCTCGACTACGAGCAGTACTTC. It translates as CASSNPGLDYEQYF.